Presented here are 30 T cell receptor beta chains from one specimen sequenced in a study of blood T cell repertoires in COVID-19. Method: immunoSEQ multiplex PCR; TCRdb's copy keeps in-frame clones and lacks some. Here the sample spans about 100,000 clones, roughly nine tenths being singletons. Specimen: peripheral blood. These receptors all stem from a human donor with active COVID-19. The donor label of this sample is uncertain.

The chain uses TRBV4-3 and TRBJ2-2, with 9 bases matching TRBD1. The length of the CDR3 is 16 residues. V gave up 3 bases and J gave up 2 bases; unmatched junction bases: 4. In germline, CDR1 is LGHNA, CDR2 YSLEER. CDR3 coding DNA: TGCGCCAGCAGCCAGGGGACAGGGCGTAACACCGGGGAGCTGTTTTTT. As protein: CASSQGTGRNTGELFF.

This clone has only one observation. The J gene is TRBJ1-3, the V gene TRBV28; 9 bases map to TRBD1. The CDR3 covers 13 residues. Germline V CDR1 and CDR2: MDHEN, SYDVKM. CDR3 protein: CSTGGAGGNTIYF. CDR3 DNA: TGTTCCACAGGGGGCGCGGGCGGAAACACCATATATTTT.

This chain connects TRBV27 to TRBJ2-2, with 11 bases aligning to TRBD1. V dropped 0 bases and J dropped 1; count of bases not matched to a gene: 4. Germline CDR1 and CDR2: MNHEY and SMNVEV (reference sequence). The CDR3 is 18 residues long. The CDR3, as DNA: TGTGCCAGCAGTTTATCGAAGGGACAGGGGGAGAACACCGGGGAGCTGTTTTTT. Protein product: CASSLSKGQGENTGELFF.

V and J are TRBV19 and TRBJ2-7; D might be TRBD2 (5 bases). The germline V and J ends were trimmed by 5 bases and 2 bases, with 16 bases remaining between them. Looked up from germline, CDR1 is LNHDA and CDR2 is SQIVND (reference sequence). This CDR3 is 15 amino acids long. This CDR3 reads CASSRPVRVPYEQYF. Written as DNA, the CDR3 is TGTGCCAGTAGTCGCCCGGTGAGGGTGCCCTACGAGCAGTACTTC.

The chain uses TRBV10-1 and TRBJ2-3; 9 nucleotides agree with TRBD2. The length of the CDR3 is 17 residues. Germline assignment: CDR1 WNHNN and CDR2 SYGVQD (reference sequence). Germline trimming cut 0 bases from V and 2 bases from J; bases unmatched to any gene: 6. The CDR3 region is CASSESASSGATDTQYF. CDR3 in DNA: TGCGCCAGCAGTGAGTCCGCGTCTAGCGGGGCCACAGATACGCAGTATTTT.

For the CDR3, the DNA is TGCGCCAGCAGCTTGGGGACAGGCTACGAGCAGTACTTC. Amino acids: CASSLGTGYEQYF. The J gene is TRBJ2-7, the V gene TRBV5-1; TRBD1 aligns across 7 bases. The germline V gene has CDR1 SGHRS and CDR2 YFSETQ. CDR3 length equals 13 residues. The junction had 0 bases not matched to a gene; V was cut back by 0 bases and J by 3 bases.

This chain connects TRBV3-1 (or the pseudogene TRBV3-2) to TRBJ2-5; TRBD2 matches 9 bases. V gave up 0 bases and J gave up 3 bases; unmatched junction bases: 14. This CDR3 spans 19 amino acids. Germline V lookup: CDR1 LGHDT, CDR2 YNNKEL (reference sequence). CDR3 in amino acids: CASSQDLLAGLAAEETQYF. CDR3 DNA: TGTGCCAGCAGCCAAGATCTCCTAGCGGGGCTGGCCGCTGAAGAGACCCAGTACTTC.

The chain has TRBV7-8 and TRBJ2-3, with 11 bases that match TRBD2. With V trimmed by 6 bases and J by 3 bases, 11 bases remained unmatched. The germline V gene encodes CDR1 SGHVS and CDR2 FQNEAQ. The CDR3 runs 17 residues. CDR3 DNA sequence: TGTGCCAGCAGTCCCCGGGCCGGGACTAGCGGAACAGATACGCAGTATTTT. Protein product: CASSPRAGTSGTDTQYF.

V gene TRBV6-6 combines with J gene TRBJ2-7; 8 bases agree with TRBD2. The germline V gene has CDR1 MNHNY and CDR2 SVGAGI (reference sequence). V gave up 4 bases and J gave up 2 bases; unmatched junction bases: 10. The CDR3 is 16 residues long. The CDR3 loop is CASSLGSGRGAYEQYF. As DNA, the CDR3 is TGTGCCAGCAGTTTAGGGTCGGGGCGGGGGGCCTACGAGCAGTACTTC.

V is TRBV28 and J is TRBJ2-7, with D possibly matching TRBD1 (6 bases). Germline CDR1 MDHEN, CDR2 SYDVKM. This CDR3 is 13 amino acids long. Trimming shortened V by 4 bases and J by 6 bases, and 13 bases separated the two germline ends. CDR3 nucleotide sequence: TGTGCCAGCAGTTCAGGGGCTCCTCTCGAGCAGTACTTC. Amino acids: CASSSGAPLEQYF.

This clone is a singleton in its sample. CDR3 DNA sequence: TGCGCCAGCAGTGAGTCCGATGGCCCCTTTTACGAGCAGTACTTC. Translation gives CASSESDGPFYEQYF. The chain has TRBV10-2 and TRBJ2-7; D is unclear. Per germline, CDR1 WSHSY and CDR2 SAAADI. The CDR3 has 15 residues. V shed 0 bases and J shed 4 bases, with 13 bases lying between them.

The chain links TRBV28 to TRBJ1-2; 9 nucleotides align to TRBD1. Germline-derived CDR1 and CDR2 are MDHEN and SYDVKM. Trimming at V came to 3 bases and at J to 7 bases, leaving 6 bases not matched to a gene. The CDR3 runs 14 residues. The CDR3 reads CASSLDRGMSGYTF. DNA of the CDR3: TGTGCCAGCAGTTTGGACAGGGGAATGAGTGGCTACACCTTC.

The chain is built from TRBV7-2 and TRBJ1-2, with D perhaps matching TRBD1 (6 bases). The germline V gene has CDR1 SGHTA and CDR2 FQGNSA. The CDR3 sequence is 15 residues long. The V and J ends lost 1 base and 4 bases respectively, with 13 bases between them. The CDR3 DNA follows: TGTGCCAGCAGCTTAGATGGGGGCGCTTTCTATGGCTACACCTTC. Its translation: CASSLDGGAFYGYTF.

The chain combines TRBV2 with TRBJ2-1, with TRBD1 identical over 9 bases. The V gene's germline CDR1 is SNHLY and CDR2 FYNNEI. The CDR3 runs 14 residues. The J segment lost 4 bases and the V segment lost 11 bases, leaving 9 bases of the junction unmatched. Here the CDR3 DNA reads TGTGCCGCCCTAGGGACAGGGCGTTACAATGAGCAGTTCTTC. Translated, it gives CAALGTGRYNEQFF.

The chain couples TRBV9 to TRBJ1-4; D unresolved. This CDR3 is 13 amino acids long. V lost 4 bases, J lost 8 bases, and 12 bases lay in between. Germline V gives CDR1 SGDLS, CDR2 YYNGEE. CDR3 protein: CASSQTAGEKLFF. CDR3 DNA: TGTGCCAGCAGCCAGACGGCGGGGGAAAAACTGTTTTTT.

The V call is TRBV2, the J call TRBJ1-2; 10 nucleotides agree with TRBD1. The germline V gene encodes CDR1 SNHLY and CDR2 FYNNEI. The CDR3 loop spans 13 amino acids. J was trimmed by 8 bases and V by 10 bases; bases with no gene match: 10. This CDR3 reads CATMWETGGGYTF. The CDR3 DNA reads TGTGCCACGATGTGGGAGACAGGGGGCGGCTACACCTTC.

The chain recombines TRBV18 with TRBJ2-1; no clear D. The germline CDR1 and CDR2 sequences are KGHSH and LQKENI. The CDR3 has 17 residues. The V gene lost 2 bases and the J gene lost 0 bases, with 14 bases spanning the gap. The CDR3: CASSPGLISLSYNEQFF. Here the CDR3 DNA reads TGTGCCAGCTCACCAGGCCTCATCTCCCTCTCCTACAATGAGCAGTTCTTC. Variable domain in full (rest from reference TRBV18 and TRBJ2-1): NAGVMQNPRHLVRRRGQEARLRCSPMKGHSHVYWYRQLPEEGLKFMVYLQKENIIDESGMPKERFSAEFPKEGPSILRIQQVVRGDSAAYFCASSPGLISLSYNEQFFGPGTRLTVL.

The V gene is TRBV2, the J gene TRBJ2-4; 9 bases are shared with TRBD1. The CDR3 extends over 18 amino acids. Looked up from germline, CDR1 is SNHLY and CDR2 is FYNNEI. V shed 3 bases and J 0 bases; nucleotides not matched to a gene: 9. The CDR3: CASSEDRGHLLAKNIQYF. The CDR3 DNA reads as TGTGCCAGCAGTGAGGACAGGGGACACCTACTAGCCAAAAACATTCAGTACTTC.

V gene TRBV4-1 combines with J gene TRBJ1-1; perhaps TRBD1 as D (6 bases). The CDR3 totals 13 residues. V lost 4 bases and J lost 11, with 17 bases in between. Germline CDR1 reads MGHRA; CDR2 reads YSYEKL. Written as DNA, the CDR3 is TGCGCCAGCAGCCCGACGGATTACAGGGAGGCTTTCTTT. This encodes CASSPTDYREAFF.

The chain employs TRBV5-1 and TRBJ2-2; D gene unclear. The CDR3 totals 14 residues. Trimming left V 0 bases short and J 3 bases short, with 6 bases between. The germline CDR1 and CDR2 sequences are SGHRS and YFSETQ. CDR3 in DNA: TGCGCCAGCAGCTTGGCCCAGGACACCGGGGAGCTGTTTTTT. Its protein product is CASSLAQDTGELFF. The full variable domain, in which reference TRBV5-1 and TRBJ2-2 provide the parts outside the CDR3, is KAGVTQTPRYLIKTRGQQVTLSCSPISGHRSVSWYQQTPGQGLQFLFEYFSETQRNKGNFPGRFSGRQFSNSRSEMNVSTLELGDSALYLCASSLAQDTGELFFGEGSRLTVL.

The rearrangement joins TRBV6-5 to TRBJ2-3, with D perhaps matching TRBD1 (5 bases). The CDR3 covers 14 residues. Between the trimmed V and J ends, which lost 7 bases and 7 bases, there was a span of 18 bases. Germline lookup yields CDR1 MNHEY and CDR2 SVGAGI. CDR3 sequence reads: CASKSRETSYTQYF. The CDR3 DNA sequence: TGTGCCAGCAAGAGCAGGGAAACAAGTTATACGCAGTATTTT.

This clone was seen just once. The chain links TRBV14 to TRBJ1-2; no clear D. CDR1 is SGHDN and CDR2 is FVKESK in the germline V gene. The CDR3 consists of 15 residues. The germline V and J ends were trimmed by 2 bases and 8 bases, with 18 bases remaining between them. This chain's CDR3 is CASSQLPELRGGYTF. As DNA, the CDR3 is TGTGCCAGCAGCCAATTACCCGAGCTCCGGGGAGGCTACACCTTC.

This clone was seen just once. This sequence joins TRBV28 and TRBJ2-1; 10 bases map to TRBD1. CDR3 length: 12 residues. CDR1 is MDHEN, CDR2 SYDVKM, per germline. Losses at the gene ends were 3 bases for V and 16 bases for J; bases not matched to a gene: 6. The DNA of the CDR3 is TGTGCCAGCAGTTTGAGGACAGGGGGGGGATTCTTC. Translating gives CASSLRTGGGFF.

The chain uses TRBV11-2 and TRBJ2-7, with D possibly matching TRBD1 (8 bases). CDR1 is SGHAT, CDR2 FQNNGV, per germline. V lost 5 bases and J lost 7, with 18 bases in between. The CDR3 has 14 residues. CDR3 sequence: CASSPLTGGGEQYF. CDR3 DNA sequence: TGTGCCAGCAGCCCCCTCACAGGGGGGGGTGAGCAGTACTTC.

This clone was seen just once. The chain joins TRBV6-6 to TRBJ2-2, with TRBD2 matching 13 bases. The length of the CDR3 is 17 residues. Germline lookup yields CDR1 MNHNY and CDR2 SVGAGI (reference sequence). After removal of 5 bases from V and 4 bases from J, the junction contained 7 bases not matched to a gene. CDR3 loop: CASSPWTSGGGTGELFF. CDR3 DNA sequence: TGTGCCAGCAGTCCTTGGACTAGCGGGGGAGGCACCGGGGAGCTGTTTTTT.

This clone came up once. The chain joins TRBV11-2 to TRBJ2-7, with 7 bases aligning to TRBD1. This CDR3 has 14 amino acids. After removal of 4 bases from V and 3 bases from J, the junction contained 6 bases not matched to a gene. The germline V gene has CDR1 SGHAT and CDR2 FQNNGV. Here the CDR3 DNA reads TGTGCCAGCAGCTCCCCGACAGGGTACTACGAGCAGTACTTC. Encoded protein: CASSSPTGYYEQYF.

This chain connects TRBV4-2 to TRBJ1-1; the D is unclear. Germline V CDR1 and CDR2: LGHNA, YNFKEQ. The CDR3 sequence is 13 residues long. V was cut by 4 bases and J by 0 bases, with 6 bases left in between. DNA for the CDR3: TGTGCCAGCAGCCCCGGGGTGAACACTGAAGCTTTCTTT. Translating it yields CASSPGVNTEAFF.

The chain couples TRBV18 to TRBJ1-1, with a weak D call TRBD1 (5 bases). Trimming cost V 3 bases and J 6 bases, with 17 bases left between them. CDR1 and CDR2 (germline): KGHSH, LQKENI. The CDR3 covers 15 residues. Written as DNA, the CDR3 is TGTGCCAGCTCACCGCAGCCAGGGAAGGTGGCTGAAGCTTTCTTT. Its translation is CASSPQPGKVAEAFF.

This clone has a handful of counts. V and J are TRBV3-1 (or the pseudogene TRBV3-2) and TRBJ2-7; a weak D match, TRBD2 (7 bases). V was shortened by 2 bases and J by 7 bases, with 21 bases between the two germline ends. The germline V gene encodes CDR1 LGHDT and CDR2 YNNKEL (reference sequence). This CDR3 has 16 residues. The CDR3 loop is CASSQQSPSEGGEQYF. For the CDR3, the DNA is TGTGCCAGCAGCCAACAATCCCCGAGCGAGGGGGGGGAGCAGTACTTC.

This clone was picked up a small number of times. V gene TRBV4-1 combines with J gene TRBJ2-3; 9 positions agree with TRBD2. Germline V gene lookup returns CDR1 MGHRA and CDR2 YSYEKL. Unmatched junction bases numbered 11, after V lost 4 bases and J lost 0 bases. The CDR3 sequence is 18 residues long. Written as DNA, the CDR3 is TGCGCCAGCAGCCTCCGATTGACTAGCGGATTTAGCACAGATACGCAGTATTTT. Its protein product is CASSLRLTSGFSTDTQYF.